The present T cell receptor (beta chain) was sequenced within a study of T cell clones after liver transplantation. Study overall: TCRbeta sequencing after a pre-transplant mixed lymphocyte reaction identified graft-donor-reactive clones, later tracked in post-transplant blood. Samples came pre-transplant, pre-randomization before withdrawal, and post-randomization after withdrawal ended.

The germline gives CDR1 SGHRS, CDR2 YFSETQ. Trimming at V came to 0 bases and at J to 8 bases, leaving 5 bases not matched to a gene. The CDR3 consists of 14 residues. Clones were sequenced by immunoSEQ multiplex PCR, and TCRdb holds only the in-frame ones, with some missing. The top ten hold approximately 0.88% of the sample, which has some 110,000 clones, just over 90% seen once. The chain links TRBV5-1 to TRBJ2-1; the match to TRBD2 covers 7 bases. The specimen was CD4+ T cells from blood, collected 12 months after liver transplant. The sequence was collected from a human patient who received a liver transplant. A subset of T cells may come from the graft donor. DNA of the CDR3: TGCGCCAGCAGCTTGGCCCTAGCGGCGTATGAGCAGTTCTTC. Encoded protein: CASSLALAAYEQFF.